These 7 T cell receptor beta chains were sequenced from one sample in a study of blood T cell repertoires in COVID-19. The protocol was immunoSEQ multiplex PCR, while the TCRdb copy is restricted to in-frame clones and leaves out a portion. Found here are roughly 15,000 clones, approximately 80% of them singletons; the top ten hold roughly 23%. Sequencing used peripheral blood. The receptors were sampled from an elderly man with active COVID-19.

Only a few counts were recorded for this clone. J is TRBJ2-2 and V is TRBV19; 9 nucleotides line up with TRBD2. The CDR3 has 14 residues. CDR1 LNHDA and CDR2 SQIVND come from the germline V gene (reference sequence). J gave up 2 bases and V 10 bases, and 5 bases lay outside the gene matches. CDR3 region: CATAGGANTGELFF. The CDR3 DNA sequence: TGTGCCACCGCGGGGGGGGCAAACACCGGGGAGCTGTTTTTT.

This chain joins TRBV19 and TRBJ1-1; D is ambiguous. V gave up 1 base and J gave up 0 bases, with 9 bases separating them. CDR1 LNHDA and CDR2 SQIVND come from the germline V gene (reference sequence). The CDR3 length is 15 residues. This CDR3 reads CASSIGGEMNTEAFF. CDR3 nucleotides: TGTGCCAGTAGTATAGGGGGAGAAATGAACACTGAAGCTTTCTTT. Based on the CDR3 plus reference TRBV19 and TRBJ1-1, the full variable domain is DGGITQSPKYLFRKEGQNVTLSCEQNLNHDAMYWYRQDPGQGLRLIYYSQIVNDFQKGDIAEGYSVSREKKESFPLTVTSAQKNPTAFYLCASSIGGEMNTEAFFGQGTRLTVV.

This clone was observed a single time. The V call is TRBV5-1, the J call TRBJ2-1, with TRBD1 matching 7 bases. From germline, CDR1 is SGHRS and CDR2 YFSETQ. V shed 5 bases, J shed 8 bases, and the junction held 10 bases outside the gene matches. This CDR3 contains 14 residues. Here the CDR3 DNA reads TGCGCCAGCAGTCTACAGGGGTCCCTCGATGAGCAGTTCTTC. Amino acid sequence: CASSLQGSLDEQFF.

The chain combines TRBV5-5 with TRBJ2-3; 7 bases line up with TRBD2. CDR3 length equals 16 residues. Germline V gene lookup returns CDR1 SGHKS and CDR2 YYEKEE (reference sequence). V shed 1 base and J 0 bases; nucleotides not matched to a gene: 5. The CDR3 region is CASSLRGLSSTDTQYF. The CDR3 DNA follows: TGTGCCAGCAGCTTGAGGGGACTATCTAGCACAGATACGCAGTATTTT.

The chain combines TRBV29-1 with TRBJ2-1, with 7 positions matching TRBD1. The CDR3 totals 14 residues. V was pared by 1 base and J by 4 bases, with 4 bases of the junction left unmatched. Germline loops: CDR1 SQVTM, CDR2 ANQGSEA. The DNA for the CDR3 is TGCAGCGTTGAAGTTCGGGACAGTTACAATGAGCAGTTCTTC. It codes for CSVEVRDSYNEQFF.

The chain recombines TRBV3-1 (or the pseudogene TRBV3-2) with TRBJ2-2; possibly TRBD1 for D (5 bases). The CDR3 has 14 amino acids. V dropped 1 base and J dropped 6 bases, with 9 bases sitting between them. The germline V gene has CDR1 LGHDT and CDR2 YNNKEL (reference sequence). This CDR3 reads CASSQAGSSGELFF. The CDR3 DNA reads TGTGCCAGCAGCCAAGCAGGGTCTTCCGGGGAGCTGTTTTTT.

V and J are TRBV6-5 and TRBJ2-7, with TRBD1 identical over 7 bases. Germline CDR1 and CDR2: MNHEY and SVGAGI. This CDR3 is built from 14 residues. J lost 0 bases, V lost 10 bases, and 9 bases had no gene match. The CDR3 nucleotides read TGTGCCACCGCCGACAGGGCACTCTCCTACGAGCAGTACTTC. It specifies CATADRALSYEQYF.